The subject of this entry is one T cell receptor beta chain. This clonotype was seen a handful of times. This receptor's antigen is unknown. Base qualities were left out, and no much larger clone turns up one base away. The data were produced on an Illumina HiSeq 1500. TCRdb's own reprocessing of the public reads used fastp at Q25 and MiXCR and kept productive beta chains. Merged by CDR3 protein, the rows form single entries marked with the most common genes and DNA. The sample table contains about half a million distinct CDR3 sequences; only one count was recorded for 42% of them. The ten biggest clones cover about 45% of the sample. The data derive from a study of T cell repertoires in cytomegalovirus infection (dated by TCRdb to about 2019). Turning to the overall study: The peptide stimulations were aimed at well-studied HLA-B-restricted epitopes as well as recently identified HLA-C-restricted CMV epitopes, whose presentation resists viral immunomodulation. Donor HLA type was relevant to the analysis, because carriage of CMV infection together with the matching HLA type was indicated by public TCR beta signatures.

Relative to germline, V is 0 bases shorter and J is 9 bases shorter, with 9 bases between their ends. The germline V gene (reference sequence) sets CDR1 to LNHNV and CDR2 to YYDKDF. Spanning cysteine to phenylalanine, the CDR3 consists of 13 amino acids. Only the CDR3 portion is preserved as DNA: 39 bases, with reading frame beginning at the first base. The treatment or condition label corresponds to: in vitro stimulation with specific CMV peptide epitopes to enrich CMV-specific T cells. Beyond this particular receptor, the publication reports: In both this cohort and an independent roughly 330-donor cohort, the cumulative frequency of public TCR beta family members distinguished carriers of CMV infection plus the relevant HLA type. The ex vivo response was dominated by HLA-C-restricted CMV-specific TCR beta clonotypes, which also provided the single most frequent clonotype in two of eight donors.

The origin of this receptor is a human donor in good health (CMV status not recorded). Some clones in this sample may be carry-over from other donors' samples. Sequenced material: cultured PBMCs, taken from culture after CMV antigen stimulation. This receptor chain uses TRBV15 and TRBJ2-1, with the D gene too uncertain to name. The CDR3 region: CATSREKRREQFF. The DNA sequence is TGTGCCACCAGCAGAGAAAAGCGCCGTGAGCAGTTCTTC.